This T cell receptor beta chain was retrieved from a study of T cells in Graves' hyperthyroidism and ophthalmopathy. Whole-study findings and limits: Appearing also in blood were most of the thyroid clonotypes expanded above 0.001. The model identified upcoming ophthalmopathy a median about 7.1 months ahead of onset.

Participants, patients aged 18 to 65, had newly diagnosed hyperthyroidism with a duration under 2 months. The TCR beta CDR3 regions underwent amplification using RNA transcripts as the source. Carried out on the TCR CDR3, a first-round RT-PCR used the HTBI primer set. TCRdb reprocessed the multiplex PCR reads with MiXCR, giving one entry per CDR3 protein. The data hold 300,000 to 400,000 distinct CDR3 sequences, with around 13% observed a single time. The germline V gene has CDR1 MNHEY and CDR2 SMNVEV (reference sequence). The CDR3 has 14 residues. Between the trimmed V and J ends, which lost 4 bases and 4 bases, there was a span of 13 bases. This clonotype has a handful of counts. The target antigen is unknown.

The genes are TRBV27 and TRBJ1-1; D not resolved. The sequencing input was blood. The receptor's source is a woman younger than 45 with Graves' hyperthyroidism. CDR3 in DNA: TGTGCCAGCAGTTCAAGGCCGGAGGGCACTGAAGCTTTCTTT. This encodes CASSSRPEGTEAFF.